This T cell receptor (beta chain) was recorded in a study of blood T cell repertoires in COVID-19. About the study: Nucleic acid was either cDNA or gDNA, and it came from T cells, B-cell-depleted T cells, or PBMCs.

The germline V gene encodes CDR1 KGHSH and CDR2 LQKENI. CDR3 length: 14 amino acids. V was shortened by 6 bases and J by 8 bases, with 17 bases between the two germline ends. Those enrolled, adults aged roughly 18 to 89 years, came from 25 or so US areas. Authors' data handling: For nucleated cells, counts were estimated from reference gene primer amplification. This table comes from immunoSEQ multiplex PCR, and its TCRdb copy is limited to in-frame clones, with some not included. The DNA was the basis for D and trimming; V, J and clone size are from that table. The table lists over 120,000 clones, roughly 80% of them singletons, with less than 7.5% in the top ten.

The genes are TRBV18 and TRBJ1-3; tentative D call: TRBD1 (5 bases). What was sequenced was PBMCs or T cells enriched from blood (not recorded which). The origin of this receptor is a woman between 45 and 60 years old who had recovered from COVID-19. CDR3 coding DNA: TGTGCCAGCTCCGGCGGGGCTCCGTGGGACACCATATATTTT. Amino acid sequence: CASSGGAPWDTIYF.